This entry concerns a single T cell receptor beta chain. This entry is derived from a study of cytomegalovirus exposure and HLA in healthy donors. CDR1 and CDR2 from the germline V gene are MDHEN and SYDVKM. V was clipped by 3 bases and J by 4 bases, with 12 bases between them. The CDR3 sequence is 14 residues long. This PCR relied on a set of 60 Vbeta primers and 13 Jbeta primers. Produced via immunoSEQ multiplex PCR; TCRdb's table is partial and in-frame only. The sample has 150,000 to 200,000 clones; about 65% are singletons. The sequencing sample was made of PBMCs. The chain joins TRBV28 to TRBJ1-1; D ambiguous. The sequence was obtained from a woman between 18 and 29 years old in good health and CMV-seropositive. The CDR3 sequence: CASSLLDPVTEAFF. Written as DNA, the CDR3 is TGTGCCAGCAGTTTGCTAGATCCCGTCACTGAAGCTTTCTTT.